Presented here are 15 T cell receptor beta chains from one specimen sequenced in a study of shared clonotypes between healthy human individuals. Clones were sequenced by immunoSEQ multiplex PCR, and TCRdb holds only the in-frame ones, with some missing. Of 2 million to 3 million clones listed, approximately 93% are singletons. Sample: naive CD4+ T cells from PBMCs. Sample subset: CD45RA+ positively selected. The receptors stem from a man aged 18 to 30 in good health. Some clones in this sample may be carry-over from other donors' samples.

J is TRBJ2-7 and V is TRBV28, with D hard to call. The ends were cut back, 5 bases at V and 6 bases at J, with 8 bases in the middle. Germline CDR1 reads MDHEN; CDR2 reads SYDVKM. This CDR3 is 11 amino acids long. CDR3 in DNA: TGTGCCAGCAGTACTACCTCCGAGCAGTACTTC. It specifies CASSTTSEQYF. The full variable domain, rest sourced from reference TRBV28 and TRBJ2-7, is DVKVTQSSRYLVKRTGEKVFLECVQDMDHENMFWYRQDPGLGLRLIYFSYDVKMKEKGDIPEGYSVSREKKERFSLILESASTNQTSMYLCASSTTSEQYFGPGTRLTVT.

This clone has only a few counts. This chain connects TRBV25-1 to TRBJ1-1; D is uncertain. CDR3 size: 11 residues. The V and J ends lost 4 bases and 1 base respectively, with 1 base between them. Germline values: CDR1 MGHDK, CDR2 SYGVNS. CDR3: CASSGNTEAFF. The DNA of the CDR3 is TGTGCCAGCAGTGGGAACACTGAAGCTTTCTTT.

The V and J genes are TRBV6-1 and TRBJ2-5; 7 positions agree with TRBD2. CDR3 length: 15 amino acids. CDR1 is MNHNS, CDR2 SASEGT, per germline. Germline trimming cut 0 bases from V and 5 bases from J; bases unmatched to any gene: 6. The CDR3 nucleotides are TGTGCCAGCAGTGAAGCGGGCAGCGGGAAGGAGACCCAGTACTTC. This encodes CASSEAGSGKETQYF.

This sequence joins TRBV19 and TRBJ2-1, with D tentatively TRBD1 or TRBD2 (5 bases each). The V end lost 5 bases, the J end lost 0 bases, and 8 bases lay between the germline ends. The germline CDR1 and CDR2 sequences are LNHDA and SQIVND (reference sequence). CDR3 length: 14 residues. CDR3 residues: CASSWGSSYNEQFF. In DNA, the CDR3 is TGTGCCAGTAGTTGGGGGAGCTCCTACAATGAGCAGTTCTTC. Variable domain in full (rest from reference TRBV19 and TRBJ2-1): DGGITQSPKYLFRKEGQNVTLSCEQNLNHDAMYWYRQDPGQGLRLIYYSQIVNDFQKGDIAEGYSVSREKKESFPLTVTSAQKNPTAFYLCASSWGSSYNEQFFGPGTRLTVL.

The chain carries TRBV6-1 and TRBJ2-7; D might be TRBD1 or TRBD2, each matching 5 bases. The CDR3 runs to 14 residues. V was cut by 6 bases and J by 1 base, with 13 bases left in between. Germline CDR1 MNHNS, CDR2 SASEGT. The CDR3 sequence: CASSKGDSSYEQYF. The CDR3 DNA is TGTGCCAGCAGCAAGGGAGACAGTTCCTACGAGCAGTACTTC.

The count of this clone is one. The sample holds other DNA sequences that translate to the same CDR3. The chain uses TRBV27 and TRBJ2-3; D is tentatively TRBD1 or TRBD2 (5 bases each). Trimming cost V 7 bases and J 1 base, with 12 bases left between them. This CDR3 contains 14 residues. Germline V CDR1 and CDR2: MNHEY, SMNVEV (reference sequence). This chain's CDR3 is CASTPLGGTDTQYF. DNA for the CDR3: TGTGCCAGCACCCCGCTGGGGGGCACAGATACGCAGTATTTT.

The chain is built from TRBV2 and TRBJ2-1, with D possibly matching TRBD2 (6 bases). The CDR3 covers 11 residues. Deletions cut 6 bases from V and 9 bases from J, with 9 bases between. Germline V gene sequence: CDR1 SNHLY, CDR2 FYNNEI. Here the CDR3 reads CASRLAFEQFF. The CDR3 bases are TGTGCCAGCAGGCTAGCGTTTGAGCAGTTCTTC. Drawing the rest from reference TRBV2 and TRBJ2-1, the complete variable domain is EPEVTQTPSHQVTQMGQEVILRCVPISNHLYFYWYRQILGQKVEFLVSFYNNEISEKSEIFDDQFSVERPDGSNFTLKIRSTKLEDSAMYFCASRLAFEQFFGPGTRLTVL.

The chain employs TRBV2 and TRBJ2-1; 7 nucleotides agree with TRBD1. This CDR3 is built from 15 residues. CDR1 and CDR2 from the germline V gene are SNHLY and FYNNEI. Trimming took 5 bases from V and 3 from J; bases not matched to a gene: 7. The CDR3 nucleotides read TGTGCCAGCAGTCCGGGACAGAGATTCTACAATGAGCAGTTCTTC. Its translation is CASSPGQRFYNEQFF.

The chain is built from TRBV5-1 and TRBJ1-3, with a tentative D call TRBD1 (5 bases). The V end lost 4 bases, the J end lost 1 base, and 15 bases lay between the germline ends. Germline values: CDR1 SGHRS, CDR2 YFSETQ. The CDR3 extends over 16 amino acids. This chain's CDR3 is CASSPDGTGSGNTIYF. In nucleotides, the CDR3 is TGCGCCAGCAGCCCGGACGGGACCGGGTCTGGAAACACCATATATTTT.

V gene TRBV7-9 combines with J gene TRBJ1-2, with 7 bases identical to TRBD1. The V and J ends lost 5 bases and 6 bases, in that order; junction bases with no gene match: 12. This CDR3 has 15 residues. Looked up from germline, CDR1 is SEHNR and CDR2 is FQNEAQ (reference sequence). CDR3 nucleotides: TGTGCCAGCAGCCCAGGGGGGGTAAGGGGTCATGGCTACACCTTC. Translated, it gives CASSPGGVRGHGYTF.

The genes are TRBV28 and TRBJ1-6, with D possibly TRBD1 on 6 matching bases. Germline CDR1 is MDHEN and CDR2 is SYDVKM. V lost 6 bases and J 3 bases, leaving 9 bases between the germline ends. This CDR3 is built from 14 residues. The CDR3 nucleotides read TGTGCCAGCAGCCTGGACAGCTATAATTCACCCCTCCACTTT. Protein: CASSLDSYNSPLHF.

The DNA for the CDR3 is TGTGCCAGTAGTATTACCGGAGGCGTCGCCTACAATGAGCAGTTCTTC. Translation gives CASSITGGVAYNEQFF. V and J are TRBV19 and TRBJ2-1; possible D gene TRBD2, 5 bases. Germline CDR1 and CDR2: LNHDA and SQIVND (reference sequence). Trimming cost V 3 bases and J 2 bases, with 14 bases left between them. The CDR3 has 16 amino acids.

The gene calls are TRBV10-3 and TRBJ2-7, with D possibly being TRBD2 (5 bases). The CDR3 consists of 16 residues. V was trimmed by 0 bases and J by 3 bases, leaving 15 bases between them. Germline CDR1 and CDR2: ENHRY and SYGVKD. The CDR3 protein is CAISESTTTAFYEQYF. The CDR3 bases are TGTGCCATCAGTGAGTCTACGACTACAGCCTTCTACGAGCAGTACTTC.

The chain is built from TRBV2 and TRBJ1-5, with D hard to call. Germline CDR1 reads SNHLY; CDR2 reads FYNNEI. V lost 7 bases and J 2 bases, leaving 21 bases between the germline ends. This CDR3 has 17 residues. CDR3 sequence: CASIGLALIVGNQPQHF. The CDR3 DNA sequence: TGTGCCAGCATTGGCCTCGCCCTTATAGTAGGCAATCAGCCCCAGCATTTT.

The CDR3 coding sequence is TGTGCCTCCGGGCGGTGGCAGCCCCAGCATTTT. Protein product: CASGRWQPQHF. This chain joins TRBV27 and TRBJ1-5; no definite D call. V was pared by 11 bases and J by 7 bases, with 12 bases between. This CDR3 spans 11 amino acids. Germline V gene sequence: CDR1 MNHEY, CDR2 SMNVEV (reference sequence).